The 4 T cell receptor beta chains presented below share a single source sample, sequenced in a study of blood T cell repertoires in COVID-19. The protocol was immunoSEQ multiplex PCR, while the TCRdb copy is restricted to in-frame clones and leaves out a portion. The data contain 55,000 to 70,000 clones, around 84% of them singletons. Sequenced input: peripheral blood. Every receptor here comes from a man over 45 with acute or convalescent COVID-19.

This clone was observed a single time. The V call is TRBV6-5, the J call TRBJ1-3, with a weak D call TRBD1 (6 bases). V shed 10 bases and J shed 0 bases, with 16 bases lying between them. The CDR3 has 15 amino acids. Per the germline V gene, CDR1 is MNHEY and CDR2 is SVGAGI. The CDR3 loop is CATGTTWDSGNTIYF. The CDR3 DNA reads as TGTGCCACGGGGACAACTTGGGACTCTGGAAACACCATATATTTT.

The chain carries TRBV10-2 and TRBJ1-2; possible D gene TRBD1, 6 bases. Between the trimmed V and J ends, which lost 8 bases and 7 bases, there was a span of 17 bases. Germline-derived CDR1 and CDR2 are WSHSY and SAAADI. The CDR3 spans 13 residues. The CDR3: CASLERQESGYTF. CDR3 in DNA: TGCGCCAGCTTAGAGAGACAGGAATCTGGCTACACCTTC.

The chain uses TRBV18 and TRBJ2-4, with D possibly being TRBD1 (6 bases). The CDR3 extends over 12 amino acids. CDR1 KGHSH and CDR2 LQKENI come from the germline V gene. V lost 1 base and J 8 bases, leaving 6 bases between the germline ends. The CDR3: CASSPQGDIQYF. CDR3 DNA sequence: TGTGCCAGCTCACCACAGGGGGACATTCAGTACTTC.

The chain is built from TRBV6-4 and TRBJ1-5, with D possibly matching TRBD1 (6 bases). CDR3 length: 15 residues. V dropped 3 bases and J dropped 7 bases, with 16 bases sitting between them. The germline gives CDR1 MRHNA, CDR2 SNTAGT. The DNA for the CDR3 is TGTGCCAGCAGTGAGCACAGGGACGGACCCCAGCCCCAGCATTTT. Translation: CASSEHRDGPQPQHF.